This entry lists 26 T cell receptor beta chains sequenced from one sample in a study of OX40 agonist ivuxolimab in advanced cancers. The method was immunoSEQ multiplex PCR; TCRdb's version includes in-frame clones alone and lacks a portion of them. This sample carries about 71,000 clones, 84% of them seen once, and the ten largest clones take about 0.4%. This material consisted of CD4+ or CD8+ T cells sorted from blood, taken in a trial of the OX40 agonist ivuxolimab. These receptors were collected from an adult with an advanced solid tumor such as melanoma, head and neck, liver or kidney cancer.

The V and J genes are TRBV11-2 and TRBJ2-5; D remains unclear. The germline V gene has CDR1 SGHAT and CDR2 FQNNGV. The CDR3 sequence is 15 residues long. Trimming left V 0 bases short and J 5 bases short, with 13 bases between. The CDR3, as DNA: TGTGCCAGCAGCTTAGAGTTGGGGAACTGGGAGACCCAGTACTTC. This sequence encodes CASSLELGNWETQYF.

The chain employs TRBV2 and TRBJ1-1; a possible D gene is TRBD1 (5 bases). The V end lost 6 bases, the J end lost 1 base, and 12 bases lay between the germline ends. Germline-derived CDR1 and CDR2 are SNHLY and FYNNEI. This CDR3 spans 14 amino acids. CDR3 nucleotides: TGTGCCAGCAGAGTGGGACGGAAGAACACTGAAGCTTTCTTT. Its protein is CASRVGRKNTEAFF.

J is TRBJ1-5 and V is TRBV19; a weak D match, TRBD1 (5 bases). There are 14 residues in the CDR3. The germline gives CDR1 LNHDA, CDR2 SQIVND (reference sequence). Deletions cut 3 bases from V and 3 bases from J, with 9 bases between. CDR3 bases: TGTGCCAGTAGTATGACAGCCATCAATCAGCCCCAGCATTTT. Its protein is CASSMTAINQPQHF.

The chain recombines TRBV11-3 with TRBJ2-3, with D perhaps matching TRBD1 (6 bases). Germline CDR1 SGHNT, CDR2 YENEEA. The CDR3 consists of 15 residues. V gave up 2 bases and J gave up 2 bases, with 11 bases separating them. The CDR3 DNA reads as TGTGCCAGCAGCTTATCGGGGACAAACACAGATACGCAGTATTTT. This gives the protein CASSLSGTNTDTQYF.

The chain has TRBV7-2 and TRBJ2-3; no firm D call. The CDR3 has 13 residues. Between the trimmed V and J ends, which lost 8 bases and 0 bases, there was a span of 9 bases. Germline V gene lookup returns CDR1 SGHTA and CDR2 FQGNSA. In nucleotides, the CDR3 is TGTGCCAGCCTGTCGGAGAGCACAGATACGCAGTATTTT. It codes for CASLSESTDTQYF. The full variable domain, with the rest looked up from reference TRBV7-2 and TRBJ2-3, is GAGVSQSPSNKVTEKGKDVELRCDPISGHTALYWYRQSLGQGLEFLIYFQGNSAPDKSGLPSDRFSAERTGGSVSTLTIQRTQQEDSAVYLCASLSESTDTQYFGPGTRLTVL.

The J gene is TRBJ2-7, the V gene TRBV7-2, with a tentative D call TRBD2 (6 bases). Germline values: CDR1 SGHTA, CDR2 FQGNSA. Deletions cut 1 base from V and 6 bases from J, with 16 bases between. This CDR3 contains 15 residues. In DNA, the CDR3 is TGTGCCAGCAGCTTAGTCGGGAGTGTGGGCAGCGAGCAGTACTTC. It is translated as CASSLVGSVGSEQYF.

This chain connects TRBV5-1 to TRBJ1-6, with TRBD1 identical over 12 bases. CDR3 length: 16 amino acids. The germline V gene encodes CDR1 SGHRS and CDR2 YFSETQ. The trim removed 4 bases at V and 6 bases at J, leaving 5 bases unmatched. This CDR3 reads CASSGGQGAVNSPLHF. The CDR3 DNA reads TGCGCCAGCAGCGGGGGACAGGGGGCTGTTAATTCACCCCTCCACTTT.

This chain joins TRBV7-8 and TRBJ2-5, with TRBD2 matching over 9 bases. The germline CDR1 and CDR2 sequences are SGHVS and FQNEAQ. Germline trimming cut 2 bases from V and 4 bases from J; bases unmatched to any gene: 8. The CDR3 has 16 residues. In nucleotides, the CDR3 is TGTGCCAGCAGCTTACTAACCCGGACTAGCGTAGAGACCCAGTACTTC. It specifies CASSLLTRTSVETQYF.

The chain joins TRBV27 to TRBJ1-3; D remains unclear. From germline, CDR1 is MNHEY and CDR2 SMNVEV (reference sequence). This CDR3 is built from 13 residues. The V gene lost 6 bases and the J gene lost 0 bases, with 6 bases spanning the gap. The CDR3 bases are TGTGCCAGCAGGCCCAGCTCTGGAAACACCATATATTTT. Translated: CASRPSSGNTIYF.

J is TRBJ1-1 and V is TRBV7-9; TRBD1 might be the D (5 bases). The CDR3 has 14 residues. V lost 3 bases, J lost 5 bases, and 13 bases lay in between. The germline V gene encodes CDR1 SEHNR and CDR2 FQNEAQ (reference sequence). CDR3 bases: TGTGCCAGCAGCTTGGAGGGGTTTATGACTGAAGCTTTCTTT. It encodes CASSLEGFMTEAFF.

The chain uses TRBV5-1 and TRBJ2-3; tentatively, D is TRBD1 (6 bases). The germline V gene has CDR1 SGHRS and CDR2 YFSETQ. V lost 2 bases to trimming and J lost 5 bases, with 12 bases between them. The CDR3 extends over 14 amino acids. CDR3 in DNA: TGCGCCAGCAGCTTCCAGGGGCATATAGATACGCAGTATTTT. It is translated as CASSFQGHIDTQYF.

V usage is TRBV6-5 and J usage is TRBJ1-5; TRBD1 matches at 9 bases. The germline CDR1 and CDR2 sequences are MNHEY and SVGAGI. Germline trimming cut 6 bases from V and 7 bases from J; bases unmatched to any gene: 7. This CDR3 is built from 14 residues. Here the CDR3 DNA reads TGTGCCAGCAGCACGGGACAGGGAGGCCAGCCCCAGCATTTT. Protein product: CASSTGQGGQPQHF.

This clone was seen only a few times. This sample includes further DNA sequences coding for the same CDR3. J is TRBJ2-5 and V is TRBV2; TRBD1 or TRBD2 may be the D gene (5 bases each). CDR1 is SNHLY and CDR2 is FYNNEI in the germline V gene. The germline V and J ends were trimmed by 0 bases and 5 bases, with 13 bases remaining between them. The CDR3 spans 15 residues. The CDR3 reads CASSEAKGRGETQYF. For the CDR3, the DNA is TGTGCCAGCAGTGAAGCGAAGGGGAGAGGGGAGACCCAGTACTTC.

The rearrangement links TRBV7-2 to TRBJ2-3; TRBD2 agrees at 8 bases. Germline lookup yields CDR1 SGHTA and CDR2 FQGNSA. Unmatched junction bases numbered 10, after V lost 4 bases and J lost 7 bases. This CDR3 contains 15 residues. CDR3 region: CASSWAESGGNTQYF. DNA for the CDR3: TGTGCCAGCAGCTGGGCGGAGAGCGGGGGTAATACGCAGTATTTT.

The V gene is TRBV5-4, the J gene TRBJ1-2, with 12 bases matching TRBD1. With 4 bases clipped from V and 2 bases from J, the junction kept 6 bases outside the gene matches. Per germline, CDR1 SGHNT and CDR2 YYREEE (reference sequence). The CDR3 contains 16 residues. In nucleotides, the CDR3 is TGTGCCAGCAGCCCGGAGGGACAGGGGGCGAACTATGGCTACACCTTC. Translating gives CASSPEGQGANYGYTF. The full variable domain, completed using reference TRBV5-4 and TRBJ1-2, is ETGVTQSPTHLIKTRGQQVTLRCSSQSGHNTVSWYQQALGQGPQFIFQYYREEENGRGNFPPRFSGLQFPNYSSELNVNALELDDSALYLCASSPEGQGANYGYTFGSGTRLTVV.

The V and J genes are TRBV2 and TRBJ1-1, with D perhaps TRBD1 (6 bases). The CDR3 contains 15 residues. Trimming cost V 6 bases and J 0 bases, with 14 bases left between them. The germline gives CDR1 SNHLY, CDR2 FYNNEI. DNA for the CDR3: TGTGCCAGCAGGTTCAGGGGACCTCTGAACACTGAAGCTTTCTTT. It encodes CASRFRGPLNTEAFF. Complete variable domain (other parts from reference TRBV2 and TRBJ1-1): EPEVTQTPSHQVTQMGQEVILRCVPISNHLYFYWYRQILGQKVEFLVSFYNNEISEKSEIFDDQFSVERPDGSNFTLKIRSTKLEDSAMYFCASRFRGPLNTEAFFGQGTRLTVV.

This clone was found once. CDR3 loop: CASSFQGNQPQHF. CDR3 sequence (DNA): TGTGCCAGCAGCTTTCAGGGTAATCAGCCCCAGCATTTT. J is TRBJ1-5 and V is TRBV7-2; tentatively, D is TRBD1 (5 bases). Germline loops: CDR1 SGHTA, CDR2 FQGNSA. Between the trimmed V and J ends, which lost 3 bases and 4 bases, there was a span of 7 bases. The CDR3 sequence is 13 residues long.

This CDR3 is CASSPPVPGQGATEAFF. CDR3 in DNA: TGTGCCAGCTCACCACCGGTACCGGGACAGGGGGCGACTGAAGCTTTCTTT. The chain is built from TRBV18 and TRBJ1-1, with TRBD1 matching over 12 bases. With 0 bases clipped from V and 5 bases from J, the junction kept 7 bases outside the gene matches. Germline values: CDR1 KGHSH, CDR2 LQKENI. CDR3 size: 17 residues.

The V and J genes are TRBV7-9 and TRBJ2-1; D is possibly TRBD1 or TRBD2 (5 bases each). The germline V gene encodes CDR1 SEHNR and CDR2 FQNEAQ (reference sequence). This CDR3 spans 14 amino acids. The V end lost 5 bases, the J end lost 5 bases, and 13 bases lay between the germline ends. CDR3 coding DNA: TGTGCCAGCAGCCCGACGGGACCACACAATGAGCAGTTCTTC. Amino acid sequence: CASSPTGPHNEQFF.

The V call is TRBV30, the J call TRBJ1-1; a possible D gene is TRBD1 (6 bases). The CDR3 has 11 residues. Per the germline V gene, CDR1 is GTSNPN and CDR2 is SVGIG (reference sequence). The V and J ends lost 6 bases and 13 bases respectively, with 18 bases between them. In nucleotides, the CDR3 is TGTGCCTGCTCCCGGGGGCACGGGGTTTTCTTT. Its translation is CACSRGHGVFF.

The rearrangement links TRBV6-5 to TRBJ1-5; unclear D gene. The V gene lost 4 bases and the J gene lost 0 bases, with 13 bases spanning the gap. There are 16 residues in the CDR3. CDR1 is MNHEY and CDR2 is SVGAGI in the germline V gene. The CDR3 sequence: CASSFRQVDSNQPQHF. The CDR3 bases are TGTGCCAGCAGTTTCCGGCAGGTCGATAGCAATCAGCCCCAGCATTTT.

J is TRBJ2-6 and V is TRBV29-1, with 11 bases aligning to TRBD1. After removal of 0 bases from V and 2 bases from J, the junction contained 6 bases not matched to a gene. Germline CDR1 is SQVTM and CDR2 is ANQGSEA. The CDR3 is 18 residues long. This CDR3 is CSVEDLRTGGAGANVLTF. Written as DNA, the CDR3 is TGCAGCGTTGAAGACCTCCGGACAGGGGGCGCTGGGGCCAACGTCCTGACTTTC.

To note about this clone: A read error may account for a junction end that differs from germline. This rearrangement joins TRBV28 to TRBJ1-5; 9 nucleotides match TRBD1. Per the germline V gene, CDR1 is MDHEN and CDR2 is SYDVKM. CDR3 length equals 16 residues. DNA for the CDR3: TGTGCCGGCAGGTGGGGGACAGGGTTTAGCAATCAGCCCCAGCATTTT. Translating gives CAGRWGTGFSNQPQHF.

A word on this clone: Different DNA sequences within this sample yield the same CDR3. The chain has TRBV5-1 and TRBJ2-1; 10 positions match TRBD2. CDR1 and CDR2 from the germline V gene are SGHRS and YFSETQ. V was pared by 1 base and J by 8 bases, with 3 bases of the junction left unmatched. The CDR3 has 14 amino acids. The CDR3 bases are TGCGCCAGCAGCTTGAGGCTAGCGGGAGATGAGCAGTTCTTC. As protein: CASSLRLAGDEQFF.

V is TRBV5-6 and J is TRBJ2-4, with D possibly matching TRBD1 (6 bases). V was shortened by 3 bases and J by 8 bases, with 18 bases between the two germline ends. The length of the CDR3 is 15 residues. Looked up from germline, CDR1 is SGHDT and CDR2 is YYEEEE. The CDR3 loop reads CASSSLGQSSDIQYF. The CDR3 DNA reads TGTGCCAGCAGCTCCTTAGGACAGAGTAGTGACATTCAGTACTTC. The full variable domain, completed using reference TRBV5-6 and TRBJ2-4, is DAGVTQSPTHLIKTRGQQVTLRCSPKSGHDTVSWYQQALGQGPQFIFQYYEEEERQRGNFPDRFSGHQFPNYSSELNVNALLLGDSALYLCASSSLGQSSDIQYFGAGTRLSVL.

V gene TRBV7-2 combines with J gene TRBJ2-5; 13 bases line up with TRBD2. Germline CDR1 SGHTA, CDR2 FQGNSA. The CDR3 sequence is 15 residues long. The ends lost 4 bases at V and 5 bases at J; junction bases unmatched: 4. The CDR3 region is CASSYPTSGRETQYF. CDR3 nucleotides: TGTGCCAGCAGCTACCCGACTAGCGGGAGGGAGACCCAGTACTTC.